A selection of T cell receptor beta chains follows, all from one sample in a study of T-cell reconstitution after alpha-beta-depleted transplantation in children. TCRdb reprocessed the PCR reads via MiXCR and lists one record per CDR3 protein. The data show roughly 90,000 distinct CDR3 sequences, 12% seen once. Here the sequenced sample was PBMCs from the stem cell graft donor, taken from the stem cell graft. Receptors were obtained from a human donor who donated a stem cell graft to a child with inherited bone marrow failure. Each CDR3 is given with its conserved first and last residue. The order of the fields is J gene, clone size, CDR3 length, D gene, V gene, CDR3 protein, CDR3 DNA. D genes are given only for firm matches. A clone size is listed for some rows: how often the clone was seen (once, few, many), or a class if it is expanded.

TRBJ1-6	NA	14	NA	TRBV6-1	CASTGGVRNSPLHF	TGTGCCAGCACGGGGGGTGTTCGTAATTCACCCCTCCACTTT
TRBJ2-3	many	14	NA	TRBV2	CASSRGTNTDTQYF	TGTGCCAGTTCAAGGGGGACAAACACAGATACGCAGTATTTT
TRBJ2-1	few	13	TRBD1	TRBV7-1	CASSSTGDHEQFF	TGTGCCAGCAGCTCCACAGGGGACCATGAGCAGTTCTTC
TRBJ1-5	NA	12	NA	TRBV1	CILGGSNQPQHF	TGCATCTTGGGGGGTAGCAATCAGCCCCAGCATTTT
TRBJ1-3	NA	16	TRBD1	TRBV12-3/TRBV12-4	CASRPRDRASGNTIYF	TGTGCCAGCAGACCCCGGGACAGGGCCTCTGGAAACACCATATATTTT
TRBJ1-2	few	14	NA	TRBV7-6	CASSLRAGDDGYTF	TGTGCCAGCAGCTTACGGGCGGGAGATGATGGCTACACCTTC
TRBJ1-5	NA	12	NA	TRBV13	CASSLGAEAQHF	TGTGCCAGCAGCTTGGGGGCGGAGGCCCAGCATTTT
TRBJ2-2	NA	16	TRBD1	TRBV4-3	CASSQDHRQGAGELFF	TGCGCCAGCAGCCAAGATCATAGACAGGGGGCCGGGGAGCTGTTTTTT
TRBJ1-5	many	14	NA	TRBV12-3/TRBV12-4	CASNNGYNNQPQHF	TGTGCCAGCAATAATGGGTACAACAATCAGCCCCAGCATTTT
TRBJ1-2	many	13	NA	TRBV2	CASSDNGGGGYTF	TGTGCCAGCAGTGACAATGGGGGCGGGGGCTACACCTTC
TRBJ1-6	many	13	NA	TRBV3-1	CASSQETRAPLHF	TGTGCCAGCAGCCAAGAAACGAGGGCACCCCTCCACTTT
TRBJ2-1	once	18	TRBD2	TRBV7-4	CASCLTLLAGGSYNEQFF	TGTGCCTCCTGCTTAACCCTTCTAGCGGGAGGTTCCTACAATGAGCAGTTCTTC
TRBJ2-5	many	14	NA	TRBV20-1	CSARDGRPQETQYF	TGCAGTGCTAGAGATGGACGGCCCCAAGAGACCCAGTACTTC
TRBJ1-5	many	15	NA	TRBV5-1	CASSLLGLSNQPQHF	TGCGCCAGCAGCTTGTTGGGGTTAAGCAATCAGCCCCAGCATTTT
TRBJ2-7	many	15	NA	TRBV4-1	CASSQVPGRIYEQYF	TGCGCCAGCAGCCAGGTCCCTGGACGGATATACGAGCAGTACTTC
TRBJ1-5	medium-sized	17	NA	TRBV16	CASSLTRSPYSNQPQHF	TGTGCCAGCAGCCTGACACGCTCGCCCTATAGCAATCAGCCCCAGCATTTT
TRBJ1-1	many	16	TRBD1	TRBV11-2	CASSSGPGGAGTEAFF	TGTGCCAGCAGCTCCGGGCCAGGGGGCGCCGGCACTGAAGCTTTCTTT
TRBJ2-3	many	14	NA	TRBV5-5	CASSPQGMTDTQYF	TGTGCCAGCAGCCCCCAGGGGATGACAGATACGCAGTATTTT
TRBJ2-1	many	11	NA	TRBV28	CASSLSGSLFF	TGTGCCAGCAGTTTATCCGGGAGTCTGTTCTTC
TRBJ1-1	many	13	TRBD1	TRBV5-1	CASSWDRETEAFF	TGCGCCAGCAGCTGGGACAGGGAAACTGAAGCTTTCTTT
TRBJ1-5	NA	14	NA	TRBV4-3	CASSKRTENQPQHF	TGCGCCAGCAGCAAACGGACAGAAAATCAGCCCCAGCATTTT
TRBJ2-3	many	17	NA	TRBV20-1	CSVQTAGKPRATDTQYF	TGCAGTGTCCAAACCGCCGGGAAACCCCGCGCCACAGATACGCAGTATTTT
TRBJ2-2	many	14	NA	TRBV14	CASRQKGITGELFF	TGTGCCAGCCGCCAAAAAGGGATCACCGGGGAGCTGTTTTTT
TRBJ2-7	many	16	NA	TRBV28	CASTPTTATLGWEQYF	TGTGCCAGCACCCCCACGACAGCAACCTTGGGTTGGGAGCAGTACTTC
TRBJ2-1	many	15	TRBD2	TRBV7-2	CASSLLAGAFNEQFF	TGTGCCAGCAGCTTGCTAGCGGGGGCCTTCAATGAGCAGTTCTTC
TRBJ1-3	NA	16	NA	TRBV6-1	CASSERRSHSGNTIYF	TGTGCCAGCAGTGAAAGGAGGTCCCACTCTGGAAACACCATATATTTT
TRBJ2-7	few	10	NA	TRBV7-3	CASGSYEQYF	TGTGCCAGCGGGTCCTACGAGCAGTACTTC
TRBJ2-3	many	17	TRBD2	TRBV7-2	CASSPTGLASFGDTQYF	TGTGCCAGCAGCCCCACCGGACTAGCATCTTTTGGGGATACGCAGTATTTT
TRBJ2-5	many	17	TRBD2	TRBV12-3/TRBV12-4	CASSLAGLAGGQETQYF	TGTGCCAGCAGTTTAGCGGGACTAGCGGGGGGACAAGAGACCCAGTACTTC
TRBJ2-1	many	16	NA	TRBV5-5	CASSFIRESSYNEQFF	TGTGCCAGCAGCTTCATCAGGGAAAGCTCCTACAATGAGCAGTTCTTC
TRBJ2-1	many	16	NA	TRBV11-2	CASRQARESSYNEQFF	TGTGCCAGCAGACAGGCACGGGAGTCCTCCTACAATGAGCAGTTCTTC
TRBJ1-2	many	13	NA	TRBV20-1	CSARGAGADGYTF	TGCAGTGCTAGGGGGGCGGGGGCGGATGGCTACACCTTC
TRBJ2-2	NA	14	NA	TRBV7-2	CASRDSGATGELFF	TGTGCCAGCAGGGATTCAGGGGCCACCGGGGAGCTGTTTTTT
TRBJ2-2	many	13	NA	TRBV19	CASIPGATGELFF	TGTGCCAGTATCCCCGGGGCCACCGGGGAGCTGTTTTTT
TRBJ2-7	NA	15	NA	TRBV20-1	CSARDRAALSYEQYF	TGCAGTGCTAGAGATAGAGCAGCCCTCTCCTACGAGCAGTACTTC
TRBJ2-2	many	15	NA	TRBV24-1	CATSDLPLSTGELFF	TGTGCCACCAGTGATTTGCCCCTGAGCACCGGGGAGCTGTTTTTT
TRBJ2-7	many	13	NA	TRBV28	CASSLVREAEQYF	TGTGCCAGCAGTTTGGTCCGTGAGGCCGAGCAGTACTTC
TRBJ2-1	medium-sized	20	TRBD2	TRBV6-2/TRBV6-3	CASSLRTSGGSVWSYNEQFF	TGTGCCAGCAGTCTAAGGACTAGCGGGGGTTCGGTGTGGTCCTACAATGAGCAGTTCTTC
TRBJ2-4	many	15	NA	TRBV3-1	CASSQAGQKQNIQYF	TGTGCCAGCAGCCAAGCCGGGCAAAAACAAAACATTCAGTACTTC
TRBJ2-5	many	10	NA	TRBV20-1	CSARRETQYF	TGCAGTGCTAGACGGGAGACCCAGTACTTC
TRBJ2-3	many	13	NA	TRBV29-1	CSVDHRGTDTQYF	TGCAGCGTTGATCACCGTGGCACAGATACGCAGTATTTT
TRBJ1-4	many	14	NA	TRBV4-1	CASGRPGRGEKLFF	TGCGCCAGCGGTCGCCCAGGGCGGGGTGAAAAACTGTTTTTT
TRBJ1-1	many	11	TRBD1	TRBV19	CASGQGFEAFF	TGTGCCAGCGGACAGGGCTTTGAAGCTTTCTTT